The 25 T cell receptor beta chains reported below all come from one sample, sequenced in a study of response to subunit inactivated influenza vaccine. MiXCR, run by TCRdb on the RT-PCR reads, gives a single entry per CDR3 protein. This table has over 150,000 distinct CDR3 sequences, around 9% appearing once. The sequencing here drew on non-naive T cells sorted from PBMCs, taken on the day of vaccination. The receptors here all came from a man aged 50 to 60 who received an inactivated influenza vaccine.

This clonotype was counted at least ten times. The chain couples TRBV12-3 or TRBV12-4 to TRBJ2-4, with a weak D call TRBD1 (5 bases). This CDR3 has 13 amino acids. The V end was cut by 0 bases, the J end by 5 bases, with 5 bases between. DNA of the CDR3: TGTGCCAGCAGTTTAGCGGGGCAAAACATTCAGTACTTC. Translation: CASSLAGQNIQYF.

This clonotype was seen many times. The chain is built from TRBV28 and TRBJ1-5; D is unresolved. Germline CDR1 MDHEN, CDR2 SYDVKM. This CDR3 is built from 17 residues. V was shortened by 4 bases and J by 6 bases, with 22 bases between the two germline ends. The CDR3 DNA sequence: TGTGCCAGCAGTTCGTTATCATCCGGACTTTTCACTCAGCCCCAGCATTTT. As protein: CASSSLSSGLFTQPQHF.

This clonotype was recorded a few times. The chain links TRBV6-2 or TRBV6-3 to TRBJ2-4, with 11 bases fitting TRBD1. The germline V gene has CDR1 MNHEY and CDR2 SVGEGT. J gave up 6 bases and V 6 bases, and 4 bases lay outside the gene matches. This CDR3 spans 14 amino acids. The CDR3 sequence is CASSRTGGINIQYF. The CDR3, as DNA: TGTGCCAGCAGCCGGACAGGGGGCATAAACATTCAGTACTTC.

This clonotype was seen many times. The rearrangement uses TRBV28 and TRBJ2-7; 10 nucleotides agree with TRBD2. The CDR3 contains 14 residues. Germline loops: CDR1 MDHEN, CDR2 SYDVKM. V shed 6 bases and J 0 bases; nucleotides not matched to a gene: 2. In DNA, the CDR3 is TGTGCCAGCAGACTAGCGGGGCCCTCCTACGAGCAGTACTTC. This gives the protein CASRLAGPSYEQYF.

The gene calls are TRBV7-2 and TRBJ2-3; 7 nucleotides align to TRBD2. V shed 1 base and J 6 bases; nucleotides not matched to a gene: 10. CDR1 is SGHTA and CDR2 is FQGNSA in the germline V gene. The CDR3 sequence is 16 residues long. The CDR3: CASSLDLAVTWDTQYF. CDR3 DNA sequence: TGTGCCAGCAGCTTAGACCTAGCGGTGACTTGGGATACGCAGTATTTT.

This clonotype occurred a few times. This chain connects TRBV7-9 to TRBJ2-2, with TRBD1 matching 10 bases. V shed 5 bases and J 6 bases; nucleotides not matched to a gene: 3. Germline V CDR1 and CDR2: SEHNR, FQNEAQ (reference sequence). The CDR3 contains 14 residues. For the CDR3, the DNA is TGTGCCAGCAGCCAAGGACAGGGGGCCGGGGAGCTGTTTTTT. It specifies CASSQGQGAGELFF.

This clonotype was observed at least ten times. V gene TRBV29-1 combines with J gene TRBJ2-4; 7 positions match TRBD2. Germline V gene lookup returns CDR1 SQVTM and CDR2 ANQGSEA. The CDR3 contains 14 residues. V shed 7 bases and J 6 bases; nucleotides not matched to a gene: 12. CDR3 sequence reads: CSASGGTTRNIQYF. DNA for the CDR3: TGCAGCGCCTCAGGCGGGACTACCAGAAACATTCAGTACTTC.

The chain combines TRBV27 with TRBJ2-7; tentatively, D is TRBD1 (5 bases). This CDR3 region has 15 residues. In germline, CDR1 is MNHEY, CDR2 SMNVEV (reference sequence). Trimming took 6 bases from V and 3 from J, leaving 18 bases between them. CDR3 sequence (DNA): TGTGCCAGCAGGTTGAGAGCGACAGTAGACTACGAGCAGTACTTC. Its translation: CASRLRATVDYEQYF.

V is TRBV18 and J is TRBJ2-2, with D perhaps TRBD1 (6 bases). Between the trimmed V and J ends, which lost 4 bases and 0 bases, there was a span of 15 bases. The CDR3 length is 17 residues. Per germline, CDR1 KGHSH and CDR2 LQKENI. The CDR3 coding sequence is TGTGCCAGCTCACTTACTCAGGGGTTCCCGAACACCGGGGAGCTGTTTTTT. This translates into CASSLTQGFPNTGELFF. The full variable domain, completed using reference TRBV18 and TRBJ2-2, is NAGVMQNPRHLVRRRGQEARLRCSPMKGHSHVYWYRQLPEEGLKFMVYLQKENIIDESGMPKERFSAEFPKEGPSILRIQQVVRGDSAAYFCASSLTQGFPNTGELFFGEGSRLTVL.

This clonotype appeared a few times. The chain uses TRBV10-3 and TRBJ2-3; TRBD1 might be the D (6 bases). The V gene's germline CDR1 is ENHRY and CDR2 SYGVKD. With 4 bases removed from V and 4 bases from J, the gap between germline ends came to 15 bases. The CDR3 has 15 amino acids. The DNA of the CDR3 is TGTGCCATCAGTGGGGTCAGGGGCAATGCAGATACGCAGTATTTT. Encoded protein: CAISGVRGNADTQYF.

This clonotype turned up a few times. The CDR3 loop is CASSGGLAGGNEQFF. The CDR3 nucleotides are TGCGCCAGCAGCGGCGGACTAGCGGGAGGGAATGAGCAGTTCTTC. The chain combines TRBV5-1 with TRBJ2-1; TRBD2 matches 15 bases. CDR3 length equals 15 residues. V shed 4 bases, J shed 7 bases, and the junction held 3 bases outside the gene matches. The germline gives CDR1 SGHRS, CDR2 YFSETQ.

The chain has TRBV7-6 and TRBJ2-3; unclear D gene. V was shortened by 4 bases and J by 5 bases, with 7 bases between the two germline ends. The CDR3 is 12 residues long. Germline CDR1 is SGHVS and CDR2 is FNYEAQ. The CDR3: CASSSELDTQYF. CDR3 in DNA: TGTGCCAGCAGCTCGGAACTAGATACGCAGTATTTT.

The V gene is TRBV7-2, the J gene TRBJ2-2, with D perhaps matching TRBD1 (6 bases). V lost 4 bases and J lost 1, with 10 bases in between. The V gene's germline CDR1 is SGHTA and CDR2 FQGNSA. The CDR3 spans 15 residues. Here the CDR3 reads CASSSTGWNTGELFF. CDR3 nucleotides: TGTGCCAGCAGCTCGACAGGATGGAACACCGGGGAGCTGTTTTTT.

The J gene is TRBJ2-5, the V gene TRBV7-2; unclear D gene. The CDR3 runs 15 residues. V was shortened by 2 bases and J by 2 bases, with 12 bases between the two germline ends. Germline CDR1 SGHTA, CDR2 FQGNSA. CDR3 bases: TGTGCCAGCAGCTTAACCCCGGGCAGACAAGAGACCCAGTACTTC. It translates to CASSLTPGRQETQYF.

This clonotype has more than one count but fewer than ten. The genes are TRBV7-2 and TRBJ2-7, with 11 nucleotides matching TRBD2. CDR1 SGHTA and CDR2 FQGNSA come from the germline V gene. Trimming removed 4 bases from V and 4 bases from J; junction bases left unmatched: 6. This CDR3 contains 15 residues. As DNA, the CDR3 is TGTGCCAGCAGCTATAGCGGGGGGGCGTTTTACGAGCAGTACTTC. Amino acids: CASSYSGGAFYEQYF. Together with reference TRBV7-2 and TRBJ2-7, the CDR3 gives the full variable domain: GAGVSQSPSNKVTEKGKDVELRCDPISGHTALYWYRQSLGQGLEFLIYFQGNSAPDKSGLPSDRFSAERTGGSVSTLTIQRTQQEDSAVYLCASSYSGGAFYEQYFGPGTRLTVT.

In this sample, this clonotype is medium-sized (0.01 to 0.1%). V is TRBV6-2 or TRBV6-3 and J is TRBJ1-1; D gene unclear. CDR3 size: 13 residues. V was clipped by 5 bases and J by 4 bases, with 11 bases between them. In germline, CDR1 is MNHEY, CDR2 SVGEGT. This CDR3 reads CASSTDLGTEAFF. The DNA of the CDR3 is TGTGCCAGCAGTACGGATCTCGGCACTGAAGCTTTCTTT.

Many counts were recorded for this clonotype. The CDR3 DNA reads as TGTGCCAGCAGCCCTCACCCCGGGCTGGGGAACACCGGGGAGCTGTTTTTT. It yields the protein CASSPHPGLGNTGELFF. The rearrangement uses TRBV7-9 and TRBJ2-2, with D unresolved. The CDR3 has 17 amino acids. V dropped 5 bases and J dropped 1 base, with 17 bases sitting between them. Per germline, CDR1 SEHNR and CDR2 FQNEAQ (reference sequence).

The chain couples TRBV20-1 to TRBJ2-7, with 10 bases that match TRBD1. Germline trimming cut 3 bases from V and 0 bases from J; bases unmatched to any gene: 11. Germline lookup yields CDR1 DFQATT and CDR2 SNEGSKA (reference sequence). The length of the CDR3 is 17 residues. CDR3 nucleotide sequence: TGCAGTGCTAGCCGGGACAGGGGCCTTATTAGCTCCTACGAGCAGTACTTC. Translation: CSASRDRGLISSYEQYF.

This clonotype was detected only a few times. The chain links TRBV4-1 to TRBJ2-2; 10 bases line up with TRBD1. Trimming took 4 bases from V and 7 from J; bases not matched to a gene: 6. This CDR3 comprises 15 residues. Germline values: CDR1 MGHRA, CDR2 YSYEKL. As DNA, the CDR3 is TGCGCCAGCAGCCCACGACAGGGGGCGGACGGGGAGCTGTTTTTT. As protein: CASSPRQGADGELFF.

This clonotype was picked up a small number of times. The V gene is TRBV4-2, the J gene TRBJ2-6; D perhaps matches TRBD2 (7 bases). Trimming removed 0 bases at V and 0 bases at J, with 15 bases between. Germline V gene data show CDR1 as LGHNA and CDR2 as YNFKEQ. The CDR3 runs 19 residues. The CDR3 DNA is TGTGCCAGCAGCCAAGATTGGGGGGGCGACTACTCTGGGGCCAACGTCCTGACTTTC. This translates into CASSQDWGGDYSGANVLTF.

This clonotype was seen many times. The V call is TRBV29-1, the J call TRBJ2-1; tentative D call: TRBD2 (5 bases). The germline gives CDR1 SQVTM, CDR2 ANQGSEA. This CDR3 has 13 amino acids. V lost 3 bases and J lost 5, with 11 bases in between. The CDR3 DNA is TGCAGCGTTGAGAGTGGGAGACACAATGAGCAGTTCTTC. Its protein is CSVESGRHNEQFF.

This clonotype was counted between two and nine times. V gene TRBV5-5 combines with J gene TRBJ2-3; TRBD2 matches 9 bases. Germline CDR1 is SGHKS and CDR2 is YYEKEE (reference sequence). Trimming cost V 0 bases and J 4 bases; bases outside gene matches: 6. This CDR3 has 16 residues. Here the CDR3 DNA reads TGTGCCAGCAGCTTGGTACCTAGCGGGGCCTCAGATACGCAGTATTTT. Its translation: CASSLVPSGASDTQYF.

This clonotype was observed a handful of times. V gene TRBV28 combines with J gene TRBJ2-7, with D possibly being TRBD1 or TRBD2 (5 bases each). This CDR3 contains 14 residues. Trimming cost V 5 bases and J 4 bases, with 15 bases left between them. In germline, CDR1 is MDHEN, CDR2 SYDVKM. The CDR3 spells CASSPGGGGYEQYF. The DNA of the CDR3 is TGTGCCAGCAGTCCCGGTGGGGGTGGGTACGAGCAGTACTTC.

This clonotype has at least ten counts. This chain uses TRBV7-2 with TRBJ2-2; 9 nucleotides align to TRBD1. The CDR3 loop spans 15 amino acids. Germline trimming cut 5 bases from V and 5 bases from J; bases unmatched to any gene: 6. From germline, CDR1 is SGHTA and CDR2 FQGNSA. The CDR3 reads CASSQGQGGTGELFF. The CDR3 nucleotides read TGTGCCAGCAGCCAGGGACAGGGTGGAACCGGGGAGCTGTTTTTT.

This clonotype has a count of ten or more. V is TRBV20-1 and J is TRBJ1-2; D is perhaps TRBD1 (6 bases). V gave up 5 bases and J gave up 4 bases, with 11 bases separating them. This CDR3 region has 12 residues. The germline V gene has CDR1 DFQATT and CDR2 SNEGSKA (reference sequence). The CDR3 sequence: CSAYSTGYGYTF. DNA of the CDR3: TGCAGTGCTTACTCGACAGGCTATGGCTACACCTTC.